Reported below is one T cell receptor beta chain. The PCR ran on 60 Vbeta and 13 Jbeta primers. The table came from immunoSEQ multiplex PCR; TCRdb's copy has only in-frame clones and leaves some out. In the table there are about 170,000 clones, roughly 79% of which are singletons. Germline V CDR1 and CDR2: SEHNR, FQNEAQ (reference sequence). This CDR3 region has 13 residues. V shed 0 bases and J shed 7 bases, with 7 bases lying between them. These data come from a study of cytomegalovirus exposure and HLA in healthy donors. Sequenced sample: PBMCs. The chain links TRBV7-9 to TRBJ2-1, with unresolved D. The clonotype was recovered from a woman between 50 and 59 years old in good health and CMV-seropositive. The chain's CDR3 is CASSLAGANEQFF. The CDR3 nucleotides are TGTGCCAGCAGCTTAGCAGGAGCTAATGAGCAGTTCTTC.